Here is one TCR beta chain with its context. The CDR3 consists of 13 residues. Trimming removed 6 bases from V and 2 bases from J, with 10 bases in between. The data belong to a study of blood T cell repertoires in COVID-19. Here immunoSEQ multiplex PCR was the method, and the copy in TCRdb shows in-frame clones only, minus some. The top ten hold around 3.3% of the sample, which has 200,000 to 300,000 clones, more than 75% seen once. The J gene is TRBJ1-2, the V gene TRBV12-3 or TRBV12-4; D remains unclear. The material sequenced was PBMCs or T cells enriched from blood (not recorded which). The sequence was obtained from a woman in her forties with acute COVID-19. The CDR3 region is CASSPSQNYGYTF. The CDR3 coding sequence is TGTGCCAGCAGCCCGTCGCAGAACTATGGCTACACCTTC.